The rows below give T cell receptor beta chains drawn from one sample of a study of T cell responses to AZD1222 COVID-19 vaccine. Here immunoSEQ multiplex PCR was the method, and the copy in TCRdb shows in-frame clones only, minus some. The listing contains about 140,000 clones. The sequenced material came from peripheral blood. The receptor source for this set is an adult in good health. Each CDR3 is given with its conserved first and last residue. The order of the fields is D gene, CDR3 length, V gene, J gene, CDR3 DNA, CDR3 protein. A D gene is named only where the DNA matches it firmly.

NA	17	TRBV6-1	TRBJ2-3	TGTGCCAGCAGTGAATCGGGGACGGGGACTAGCACAGATACGCAGTATTTT	CASSESGTGTSTDTQYF
NA	15	TRBV29-1	TRBJ2-7	TGCAGCGTGCTCGGGGGACCCAAGAGCTCCTACGAGCAGTACTTC	CSVLGGPKSSYEQYF
TRBD2	14	TRBV25-1	TRBJ2-5	TGTGCCAGCAGTGACAGGGGACTAGGCGGGACCCAGTACTTC	CASSDRGLGGTQYF
TRBD1	14	TRBV25-1	TRBJ1-1	TGTGCCAGCAGTGACCGGACAGGGCACACTGAAGCTTTCTTT	CASSDRTGHTEAFF
NA	13	TRBV4-1	TRBJ1-1	TGCGCCTCGACGGACAGTCTGAACACTGAAGCTTTCTTT	CASTDSLNTEAFF
TRBD1	15	TRBV7-2	TRBJ1-5	TGTGCCAGCAGCTTAGCCAGGGGGGGCAATCAGCCCCAGCATTTT	CASSLARGGNQPQHF
NA	16	TRBV7-2	TRBJ2-1	TGTGCCAGCAGCCCAAGGGCCGGGTACGGCTACAATGAGCAGTTCTTC	CASSPRAGYGYNEQFF
NA	12	TRBV7-3	TRBJ1-2	TGTGCCAGCCACCAATCAGGGTATGGCTACACCTTC	CASHQSGYGYTF
NA	13	TRBV19	TRBJ1-2	TGTGCCAGTACCCCGGCAGTCTACAATGGCTACACCTTC	CASTPAVYNGYTF
TRBD2	16	TRBV6-5	TRBJ2-2	TGTGCCAGCAGTTCCCTCATCAGCGGGGGGGCCGGGGAGCTGTTTTTT	CASSSLISGGAGELFF
NA	15	TRBV14	TRBJ1-2	TGTGCCAGCAGCCAAGTTGGGGAAGCTAACTATGGCTACACCTTC	CASSQVGEANYGYTF
TRBD1	15	TRBV6-6	TRBJ2-7	TGTGCCAGCAGTTACGTTTGGGGACAGGCCTACGAGCAGTACTTC	CASSYVWGQAYEQYF
NA	13	TRBV12-3/TRBV12-4	TRBJ1-5	TGTGCCAGCAGTTTCTCGGGGGATCAGCCCCAGCATTTT	CASSFSGDQPQHF
NA	17	TRBV19	TRBJ2-5	TGTGCCAGCCCTACGGGCCCCAGGGGGGGGGTCCAAGAGACCCAGTACTTC	CASPTGPRGGVQETQYF
NA	16	TRBV3-1/TRBV3-2	TRBJ2-1	TGTGCCAGCAGCCGCAGGGGGGGGAGCTCCTACAATGAGCAGTTCTTC	CASSRRGGSSYNEQFF
NA	16	TRBV3-1/TRBV3-2	TRBJ2-1	TGTGCCAGCAGCCCCGGGACGGCGATAAAATACAATGAGCAGTTCTTC	CASSPGTAIKYNEQFF
TRBD1	18	TRBV7-2	TRBJ2-7	TGTGCCAGCAGCTTACGGCCCCCACGACAGGGGAGCTCCTACGAGCAGTACTTC	CASSLRPPRQGSSYEQYF
NA	15	TRBV11-2	TRBJ1-3	TGTGCCAGCAGCTTGTCGAGGGGAACTGGAAACACCATATATTTT	CASSLSRGTGNTIYF
NA	14	TRBV7-9	TRBJ1-4	TGTGCCAGCAGCTTAGGCCAGCTTAATGAAAAACTGTTTTTT	CASSLGQLNEKLFF
NA	14	TRBV19	TRBJ1-1	TGTGCCAGTAGGGACAACCCGGGGGGGCCAGGAGCTTTCTTT	CASRDNPGGPGAFF
TRBD1	15	TRBV6-6	TRBJ2-7	TGTGCCAGCAGTTACATGCGACAGGGGGCTTACGAGCAGTACTTC	CASSYMRQGAYEQYF
TRBD1	15	TRBV19	TRBJ1-1	TGTGCCAGTAGTATAGCAGGGGGCGGATTAACTGAAGCTTTCTTT	CASSIAGGGLTEAFF
NA	14	TRBV4-1	TRBJ2-6	TGCGCCAGCAGCCAGGTTCCTGGGGCCAACGTCCTGACTTTC	CASSQVPGANVLTF
NA	17	TRBV9	TRBJ2-1	TGTGCCAGCAGCCCTCAGGGGGGTTTTAGCTCCTACAATGAGCAGTTCTTC	CASSPQGGFSSYNEQFF
NA	14	TRBV30	TRBJ1-5	TGTGCCTGGAGTGTAGGGGGGGGAGGGAAGCCCCAGCATTTT	CAWSVGGGGKPQHF
TRBD1	16	TRBV19	TRBJ2-3	TGTGCCAGTAGTATTTGGGGACAGTGGGGTAGAGATACGCAGTATTTT	CASSIWGQWGRDTQYF
NA	16	TRBV19	TRBJ1-2	TGTGCCAGTAGTATGCAGCCGACCACTCCTATTTATGGCTACACCTTC	CASSMQPTTPIYGYTF
NA	13	TRBV29-1	TRBJ1-2	TGCAGCGTTGAAGTCCCAGGGATCTATGGCTACACCTTC	CSVEVPGIYGYTF
NA	14	TRBV5-6	TRBJ1-3	TGTGCCAGCAGCTTGGTAGGGACTGGAAACACCATATATTTT	CASSLVGTGNTIYF
NA	14	TRBV19	TRBJ2-3	TGTGCCAGTAGTATAGGACGGGGGCGGGATACGCAGTATTTT	CASSIGRGRDTQYF
NA	13	TRBV28	TRBJ2-7	TGTGCCAGCAGTCTCCCAACACCCTACGAGCAGTACTTC	CASSLPTPYEQYF
NA	15	TRBV9	TRBJ1-1	TGTGCCAGCAGCCCATCTAGACAGGAAAACACTGAAGCTTTCTTT	CASSPSRQENTEAFF
NA	14	TRBV5-4	TRBJ2-5	TGTGCCAGCAGCCACGGACTTTACCAAGAGACCCAGTACTTC	CASSHGLYQETQYF
NA	15	TRBV11-3	TRBJ2-7	TGTGCCAGCAGCCCCTCCCGGCGGCCGCCCTACGAGCAGTACTTC	CASSPSRRPPYEQYF
TRBD1	16	TRBV11-3	TRBJ1-4	TGTGCCAGCAGCTTACGCTCCGGGACAGGGAGGGAAAAACTGTTTTTT	CASSLRSGTGREKLFF
NA	15	TRBV18	TRBJ1-1	TGTGCCAGCTCACCACGGCGGGACATTAACACTGAAGCTTTCTTT	CASSPRRDINTEAFF
NA	15	TRBV3-1/TRBV3-2	TRBJ1-2	TGTGCCAGCAGCCAAGATCTCAACTCGGGCTATGGCTACACCTTC	CASSQDLNSGYGYTF
NA	15	TRBV18	TRBJ1-1	TGTGCCAGCTCACCGAGTCAACGGTCGAACACTGAAGCTTTCTTT	CASSPSQRSNTEAFF
NA	13	TRBV6-2/TRBV6-3	TRBJ2-3	TGTGCCAGCAGTCAACTGGTTACGGGTACGCAGTATTTT	CASSQLVTGTQYF
NA	16	TRBV9	TRBJ2-2	TGTGCCAGCAGCGTCGAGGGGTTGGGGCACACCGGGGAGCTGTTTTTT	CASSVEGLGHTGELFF
NA	17	TRBV6-2/TRBV6-3	TRBJ2-3	TGTGCCAGCAGTCCCCCATACCGCGGGGTTAGCACAGATACGCAGTATTTT	CASSPPYRGVSTDTQYF
NA	14	TRBV29-1	TRBJ1-1	TGCAGCGTGGATCCGGGACACTTGAACACTGAAGCTTTCTTT	CSVDPGHLNTEAFF
TRBD1	18	TRBV7-2	TRBJ1-1	TGTGCCAGCAGCTGGAAAAGGACAGGGGGCGCGGTGAACACTGAAGCTTTCTTT	CASSWKRTGGAVNTEAFF
TRBD2	15	TRBV6-5	TRBJ2-1	TGTGCCAGCGCTCGACTAGCGGGGGGTTCAAATGAGCAGTTCTTC	CASARLAGGSNEQFF